The next 27 T cell receptor beta chains were all read from a single sample in a study of graft-versus-host responses after intestinal transplantation listed by TCRdb under 2021. To isolate intraepithelial and lamina propria lymphocytes from graft specimens, dithiothreitol, EDTA incubations and collagenase D digestion were used. Receptors were amplified or captured by the immunoSEQ multiplex PCR assay. TCRdb mirrors the immuneACCESS table, restricted to in-frame sequences. Some clones are absent from its copies; in checked studies, under half trace to an unresolved V gene, and the reason for the others is unknown. The sample includes under 30,000 clones, with over 60% observed a single time. Approximately 3% of the sample lies in the top ten. Source: ileum tissue, taken 98 days after intestinal transplantation. These receptors were taken from a human patient who received an intestinal transplant, so some T cells may come from the graft donor.

The chain employs TRBV6-5 and TRBJ1-6, with D possibly matching TRBD1 (6 bases). V lost 2 bases, J lost 10 bases, and 9 bases lay in between. CDR1 is MNHEY and CDR2 is SVGAGI in the germline V gene. The CDR3 loop spans 13 amino acids. The CDR3 loop is CASSYTGRSPLHF. The CDR3 nucleotides are TGTGCCAGCAGTTACACAGGGCGGTCACCCCTCCACTTT.

The gene calls are TRBV5-1 and TRBJ1-2, with TRBD1 as a possible D gene (6 bases). V was shortened by 4 bases and J by 8 bases, with 15 bases between the two germline ends. CDR1 is SGHRS, CDR2 YFSETQ, per germline. The CDR3 sequence is 13 residues long. The CDR3 nucleotides are TGCGCCAGCAGCCCGGGACACTTAAGCGGCTACACCTTC. It translates to CASSPGHLSGYTF.

The chain recombines TRBV5-7 with TRBJ2-5; D perhaps matches TRBD1 (6 bases). TRBV5-7 carries the ORF label, with uncertain function. V gave up 2 bases and J gave up 6 bases, with 11 bases separating them. This CDR3 contains 13 residues. The CDR3: CASSFIQGKTQYF. The DNA for the CDR3 is TGTGCCAGCAGCTTTATCCAGGGGAAGACCCAGTACTTC.

The chain uses TRBV4-1 and TRBJ2-7, with 8 bases lining up with TRBD2. V lost 0 bases to trimming and J lost 3 bases; unmatched junction nucleotides: 10. This CDR3 has 17 residues. CDR1 is MGHRA and CDR2 is YSYEKL in the germline V gene. The CDR3 sequence is CASSQDDSGLVRYEQYF. CDR3 nucleotide sequence: TGCGCCAGCAGCCAAGATGATTCGGGACTAGTACGCTACGAGCAGTACTTC.

The chain joins TRBV5-1 to TRBJ2-5; D might be TRBD1 (5 bases). V was trimmed by 4 bases and J by 3 bases, leaving 10 bases between them. Per the germline V gene, CDR1 is SGHRS and CDR2 is YFSETQ. CDR3 size: 13 residues. The CDR3 is CASSRQSEETQYF. CDR3 DNA sequence: TGCGCCAGCAGCCGACAGTCTGAAGAGACCCAGTACTTC.

The J gene is TRBJ2-5, the V gene TRBV19; TRBD1 matches at 7 bases. CDR3 length equals 15 residues. V lost 5 bases to trimming and J lost 3 bases; unmatched junction nucleotides: 9. The V gene's germline CDR1 is LNHDA and CDR2 SQIVND (reference sequence). CDR3 in amino acids: CASSVGTVLEETQYF. The CDR3 coding sequence is TGTGCCAGTAGTGTGGGGACAGTCCTGGAAGAGACCCAGTACTTC.

This clone was counted between two and nine times. The gene calls are TRBV28 and TRBJ1-4, with TRBD1 as a possible D gene (6 bases). V gave up 6 bases and J gave up 8 bases, with 19 bases separating them. In germline, CDR1 is MDHEN, CDR2 SYDVKM. The CDR3 length is 15 residues. The CDR3 DNA reads as TGTGCCAGCAGAACACAGGGCCTTGGTCTGGAAAAACTGTTTTTT. This gives the protein CASRTQGLGLEKLFF. The full variable domain, rest sourced from reference TRBV28 and TRBJ1-4, is DVKVTQSSRYLVKRTGEKVFLECVQDMDHENMFWYRQDPGLGLRLIYFSYDVKMKEKGDIPEGYSVSREKKERFSLILESASTNQTSMYLCASRTQGLGLEKLFFGSGTQLSVL.

The chain uses TRBV13 and TRBJ2-1; possibly TRBD1 or TRBD2 for D (5 bases each). The V and J ends lost 5 bases and 7 bases respectively, with 15 bases between them. The CDR3 contains 14 residues. CDR1 is PRHDT, CDR2 FYEKMQ, per germline (reference sequence). The CDR3 reads CASSVRGEKNEQFF. CDR3 nucleotide sequence: TGTGCCAGCAGCGTCCGGGGCGAGAAGAATGAGCAGTTCTTC.

The V gene is TRBV4-2, the J gene TRBJ1-1, with a tentative D call TRBD1 (5 bases). With 4 bases removed from V and 6 bases from J, the gap between germline ends came to 9 bases. In germline, CDR1 is LGHNA, CDR2 YNFKEQ. CDR3 length: 12 residues. CDR3: CASSLGTSEAFF. The CDR3 region has the DNA TGTGCCAGCAGCCTAGGGACCTCTGAAGCTTTCTTT.

V and J are TRBV30 and TRBJ2-1; 9 bases map to TRBD2. Germline CDR1 reads GTSNPN; CDR2 reads SVGIG (reference sequence). With V trimmed by 0 bases and J by 0 bases, 12 bases remained unmatched. The CDR3 runs 19 residues. CDR3 DNA: TGTGCCTGGAGTGTGGGGCTAGCGGGGTTTAAGAGCTCCTACAATGAGCAGTTCTTC. Translated, it gives CAWSVGLAGFKSSYNEQFF.

The chain carries TRBV7-8 and TRBJ2-7; D ambiguous. Germline CDR1 SGHVS, CDR2 FQNEAQ. The CDR3 length is 12 residues. The V and J ends lost 5 bases and 4 bases respectively, with 9 bases between them. The CDR3 DNA follows: TGTGCCAGCAGCGCCGAGGTGTACGAGCAGTACTTC. Its protein is CASSAEVYEQYF.

The rearrangement joins TRBV7-9 to TRBJ2-5; 10 bases align to TRBD1. Germline V gives CDR1 SEHNR, CDR2 FQNEAQ (reference sequence). After removal of 5 bases from V and 3 bases from J, the junction contained 3 bases not matched to a gene. CDR3 size: 14 residues. CDR3 nucleotide sequence: TGTGCCAGCAGCCCTGGGACAGGGGAAGAGACCCAGTACTTC. It is translated as CASSPGTGEETQYF.

The V and J genes are TRBV5-5 and TRBJ2-7, with D possibly TRBD2 on 5 matching bases. The ends were cut back, 4 bases at V and 4 bases at J, with 9 bases in the middle. The germline V gene has CDR1 SGHKS and CDR2 YYEKEE (reference sequence). The length of the CDR3 is 12 residues. DNA for the CDR3: TGTGCCAGCAGCCCTGGACTGTACGAGCAGTACTTC. It yields the protein CASSPGLYEQYF.

The V and J genes are TRBV5-4 and TRBJ1-5; D remains ambiguous. This CDR3 has 13 residues. With 0 bases removed from V and 5 bases from J, the gap between germline ends came to 6 bases. Germline CDR1 reads SGHNT; CDR2 reads YYREEE (reference sequence). The CDR3 DNA reads as TGTGCCAGCAGCTTGGGTCTAGATCAGCCCCAGCATTTT. Amino acid sequence: CASSLGLDQPQHF.

CDR3 in DNA: TGTGCCAGCAGCGTAAATGGGGGTGCGTCCTACGAGCAGTACTTC. Its translation is CASSVNGGASYEQYF. This chain links TRBV9 with TRBJ2-7, with D possibly being TRBD1 or TRBD2 (5 bases each). Trimming stripped 1 base from V and 1 base from J, with 12 bases between. The germline gives CDR1 SGDLS, CDR2 YYNGEE. The CDR3 is 15 residues long.

The gene calls are TRBV30 and TRBJ1-5, with D uncertain. In germline, CDR1 is GTSNPN, CDR2 SVGIG (reference sequence). V shed 0 bases and J shed 0 bases, with 3 bases lying between them. The CDR3 loop spans 13 amino acids. The CDR3 sequence is CAWSVYSNQPQHF. CDR3 sequence (DNA): TGTGCCTGGAGTGTCTATAGCAATCAGCCCCAGCATTTT.

V is TRBV7-4 and J is TRBJ2-7; TRBD2 might be the D (6 bases). This CDR3 is built from 12 residues. The V gene's germline CDR1 is SGHVT and CDR2 SQSDAQ. V lost 7 bases and J 9 bases, leaving 16 bases between the germline ends. The CDR3 reads CASIQARRGQYF. In DNA, the CDR3 is TGTGCCAGCATCCAGGCGCGGCGGGGGCAGTACTTC. Together with reference TRBV7-4 and TRBJ2-7, the CDR3 gives the full variable domain: GAGVSQSPRYKVAKRGRDVALRCDSISGHVTLYWYRQTLGQGSEVLTYSQSDAQRDKSGRPSGRFSAERPERSVSTLKIQRTEQGDSAVYLCASIQARRGQYFGPGTRLTVT.

This chain links TRBV5-1 with TRBJ1-5; D is undetermined. The CDR3 loop spans 13 amino acids. V was trimmed by 0 bases and J by 7 bases, leaving 8 bases between them. Per germline, CDR1 SGHRS and CDR2 YFSETQ. CDR3 bases: TGCGCCAGCAGCTTGGGGGGTAGCCAGCCCCAGCATTTT. This sequence encodes CASSLGGSQPQHF.

CDR3 nucleotides: TGTGCCAGCAGCCTGGAGTGGAGCGTAACTGGTGACGAGCAGTACTTC. It translates to CASSLEWSVTGDEQYF. This chain connects TRBV5-6 to TRBJ2-7; D not certain. Trimming took 4 bases from V and 5 from J, leaving 22 bases between them. This CDR3 comprises 16 residues. From germline, CDR1 is SGHDT and CDR2 YYEEEE.

The V call is TRBV6-5, the J call TRBJ1-2; D uncertain. V lost 2 bases to trimming and J lost 4 bases, with 8 bases between them. Looked up from germline, CDR1 is MNHEY and CDR2 is SVGAGI. The CDR3 runs 13 residues. The CDR3 region has the DNA TGTGCCAGCAGTTACCCCGGAGGCTATGGCTACACCTTC. Its protein product is CASSYPGGYGYTF.

V is TRBV30 and J is TRBJ2-1; 16 positions match TRBD2. J was trimmed by 0 bases and V by 3 bases; bases with no gene match: 8. The CDR3 covers 19 residues. Germline loops: CDR1 GTSNPN, CDR2 SVGIG (reference sequence). The CDR3 loop reads CAWRRGTSGGASSYNEQFF. The DNA for the CDR3 is TGTGCCTGGAGGAGAGGGACTAGCGGGGGGGCCAGCTCCTACAATGAGCAGTTCTTC.

The rearrangement uses TRBV6-5 and TRBJ2-1; 7 bases match TRBD1. This CDR3 contains 14 residues. Trimming at V came to 6 bases and at J to 5 bases, leaving 7 bases not matched to a gene. CDR1 MNHEY and CDR2 SVGAGI come from the germline V gene. The CDR3 sequence: CASRRGHLDNEQFF. CDR3 DNA sequence: TGTGCCAGCAGAAGGGGGCACTTGGACAATGAGCAGTTCTTC.

The CDR3 here is CASSPPGGEAYEQYF. In DNA, the CDR3 is TGCGCCAGCAGCCCTCCGGGTGGGGAAGCCTACGAGCAGTACTTC. The chain carries TRBV4-1 and TRBJ2-7; D gene unclear. CDR1 is MGHRA, CDR2 YSYEKL, per germline. This CDR3 has 15 amino acids. Between the trimmed V and J ends, which lost 4 bases and 2 bases, there was a span of 15 bases.

This chain joins TRBV30 and TRBJ2-1, with 14 bases fitting TRBD2. In germline, CDR1 is GTSNPN, CDR2 SVGIG (reference sequence). Trimming at V came to 4 bases and at J to 5 bases, leaving 7 bases not matched to a gene. The length of the CDR3 is 16 residues. The CDR3 DNA sequence: TGTGCCTGGAAGAGGACTAGCGGGGGGAATAACAATGAGCAGTTCTTC. It encodes CAWKRTSGGNNNEQFF.

The CDR3 loop is CASSLGGWTEAFF. For the CDR3, the DNA is TGTGCCAGCAGCTTAGGGGGGTGGACTGAAGCTTTCTTT. This rearrangement joins TRBV11-2 to TRBJ1-1; TRBD1 is a possible D gene (5 bases). The CDR3 length is 13 residues. The V and J ends lost 1 base and 5 bases respectively, with 8 bases between them. The germline CDR1 and CDR2 sequences are SGHAT and FQNNGV.

J is TRBJ1-1 and V is TRBV10-3; D unresolved. The CDR3 contains 13 residues. The V end was cut by 0 bases, the J end by 11 bases, with 13 bases between. Germline CDR1 and CDR2: ENHRY and SYGVKD. The DNA for the CDR3 is TGTGCCATCAGTGAGTCTCAGACGCTTGGGGCTTTCTTT. Its translation is CAISESQTLGAFF.

The chain is built from TRBV7-2 and TRBJ1-5; maybe TRBD1 (6 bases). V was shortened by 4 bases and J by 4 bases, with 11 bases between the two germline ends. Looked up from germline, CDR1 is SGHTA and CDR2 is FQGNSA. The CDR3 length is 14 residues. DNA of the CDR3: TGTGCCAGCAGCTACGAGGGGGGGAATCAGCCCCAGCATTTT. This codes for CASSYEGGNQPQHF.